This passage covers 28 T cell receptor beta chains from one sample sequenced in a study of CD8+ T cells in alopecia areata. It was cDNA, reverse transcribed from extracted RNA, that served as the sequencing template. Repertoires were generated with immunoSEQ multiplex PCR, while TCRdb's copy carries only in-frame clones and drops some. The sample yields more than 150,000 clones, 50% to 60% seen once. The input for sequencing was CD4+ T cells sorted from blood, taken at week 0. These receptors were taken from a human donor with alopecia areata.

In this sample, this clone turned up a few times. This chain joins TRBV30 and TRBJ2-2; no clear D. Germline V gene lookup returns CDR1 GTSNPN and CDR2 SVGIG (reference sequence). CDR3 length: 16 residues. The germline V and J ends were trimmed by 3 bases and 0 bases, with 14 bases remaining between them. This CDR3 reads CAWSPSPASNTGELFF. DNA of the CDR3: TGTGCCTGGAGCCCCAGCCCGGCCTCGAACACCGGGGAGCTGTTTTTT.

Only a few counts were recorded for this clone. As DNA, the CDR3 is TGTGCCAGCAGCCCCCGCCTCTCCTATAATTCACCCCTCCACTTT. Its translation: CASSPRLSYNSPLHF. The rearrangement links TRBV9 to TRBJ1-6, with D hard to call. V lost 4 bases, J lost 0 bases, and 8 bases lay in between. The CDR3 runs 15 residues. Germline assignment: CDR1 SGDLS and CDR2 YYNGEE.

The CDR3, as DNA: TGTGCCTGGAGTTCGCCAGATACGCAGTATTTT. Translating it yields CAWSSPDTQYF. J is TRBJ2-3 and V is TRBV30; D ambiguous. The CDR3 has 11 residues. V lost 2 bases to trimming and J lost 4 bases, with 4 bases between them. Germline V gene lookup returns CDR1 GTSNPN and CDR2 SVGIG (reference sequence).

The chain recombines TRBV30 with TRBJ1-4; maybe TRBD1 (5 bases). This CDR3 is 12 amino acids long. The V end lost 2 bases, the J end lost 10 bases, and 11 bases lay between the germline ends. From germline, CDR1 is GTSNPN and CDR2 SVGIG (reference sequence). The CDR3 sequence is CAWSTQGVKLFF. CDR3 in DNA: TGTGCCTGGAGTACGCAGGGTGTAAAACTGTTTTTT. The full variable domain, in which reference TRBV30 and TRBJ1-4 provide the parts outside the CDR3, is SQTIHQWPATLVQPVGSPLSLECTVEGTSNPNLYWYRQAAGRGLQLLFYSVGIGQISSEVPQNLSASRPQDRQFILSSKKLLLSDSGFYLCAWSTQGVKLFFGSGTQLSVL.

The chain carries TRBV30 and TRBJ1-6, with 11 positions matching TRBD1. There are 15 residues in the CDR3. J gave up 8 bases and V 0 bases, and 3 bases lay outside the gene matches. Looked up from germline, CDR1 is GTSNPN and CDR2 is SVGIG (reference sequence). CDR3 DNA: TGTGCCTGGAGTGTACGGGACAGGGGGGATTCACCCCTCCACTTT. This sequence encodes CAWSVRDRGDSPLHF. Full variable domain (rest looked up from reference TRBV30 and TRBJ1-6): SQTIHQWPATLVQPVGSPLSLECTVEGTSNPNLYWYRQAAGRGLQLLFYSVGIGQISSEVPQNLSASRPQDRQFILSSKKLLLSDSGFYLCAWSVRDRGDSPLHFGNGTRLTVT.

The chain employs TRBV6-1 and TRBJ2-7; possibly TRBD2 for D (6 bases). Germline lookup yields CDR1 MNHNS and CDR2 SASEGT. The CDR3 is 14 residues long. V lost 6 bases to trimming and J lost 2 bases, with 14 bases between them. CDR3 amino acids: CASSGTGLAYEQYF. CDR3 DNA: TGTGCCAGCAGCGGGACTGGGCTTGCCTACGAGCAGTACTTC.

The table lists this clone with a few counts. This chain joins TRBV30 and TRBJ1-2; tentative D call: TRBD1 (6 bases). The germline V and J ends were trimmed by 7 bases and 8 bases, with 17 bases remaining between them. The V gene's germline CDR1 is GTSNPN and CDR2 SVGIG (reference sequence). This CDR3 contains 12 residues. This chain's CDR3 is CALAQGLRGYTF. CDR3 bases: TGTGCCTTGGCACAGGGTTTGCGGGGCTACACCTTC.

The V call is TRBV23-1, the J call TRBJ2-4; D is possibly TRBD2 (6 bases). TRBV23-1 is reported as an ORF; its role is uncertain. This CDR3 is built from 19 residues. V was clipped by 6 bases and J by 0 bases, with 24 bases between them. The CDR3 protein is CASRGLYGGGRIAKNIQYF. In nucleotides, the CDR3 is TGCGCCAGCAGGGGTCTCTACGGGGGTGGAAGAATAGCCAAAAACATTCAGTACTTC.

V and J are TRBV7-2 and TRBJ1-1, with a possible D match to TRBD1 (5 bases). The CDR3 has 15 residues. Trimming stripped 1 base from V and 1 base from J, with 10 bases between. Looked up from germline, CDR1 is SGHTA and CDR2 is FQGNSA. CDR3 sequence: CASSLERGRNTEAFF. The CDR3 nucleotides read TGTGCCAGCAGCTTAGAAAGGGGAAGGAACACTGAAGCTTTCTTT.

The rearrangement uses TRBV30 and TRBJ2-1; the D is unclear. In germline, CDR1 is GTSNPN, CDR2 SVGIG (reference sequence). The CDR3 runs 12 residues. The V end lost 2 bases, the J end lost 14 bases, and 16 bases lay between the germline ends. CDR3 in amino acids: CAWSPTKAGKFF. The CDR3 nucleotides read TGTGCCTGGAGTCCGACAAAGGCAGGAAAGTTCTTC. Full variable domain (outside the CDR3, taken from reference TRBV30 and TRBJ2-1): SQTIHQWPATLVQPVGSPLSLECTVEGTSNPNLYWYRQAAGRGLQLLFYSVGIGQISSEVPQNLSASRPQDRQFILSSKKLLLSDSGFYLCAWSPTKAGKFFGPGTRLTVL.

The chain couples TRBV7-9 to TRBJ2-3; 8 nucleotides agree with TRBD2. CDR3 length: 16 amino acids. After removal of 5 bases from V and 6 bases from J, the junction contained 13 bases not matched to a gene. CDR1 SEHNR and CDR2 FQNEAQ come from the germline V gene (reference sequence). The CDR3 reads CASSVLSGGGPDTQYF. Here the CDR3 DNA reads TGTGCCAGCAGCGTTTTGAGCGGCGGGGGGCCGGATACGCAGTATTTT.

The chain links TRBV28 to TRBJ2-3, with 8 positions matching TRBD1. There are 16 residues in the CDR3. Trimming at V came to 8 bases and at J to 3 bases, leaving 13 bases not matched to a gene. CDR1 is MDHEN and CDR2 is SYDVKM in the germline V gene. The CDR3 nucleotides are TGTGCCAGCGGCCAGACAGGGGACGTTGGAACAGATACGCAGTATTTT. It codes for CASGQTGDVGTDTQYF.

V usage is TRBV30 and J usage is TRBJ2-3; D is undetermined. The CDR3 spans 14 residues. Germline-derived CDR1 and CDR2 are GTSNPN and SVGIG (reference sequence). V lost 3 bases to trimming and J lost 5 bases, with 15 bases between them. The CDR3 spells CAWRGPLVVDTQYF. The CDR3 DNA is TGTGCCTGGAGAGGTCCCCTAGTGGTAGATACGCAGTATTTT.

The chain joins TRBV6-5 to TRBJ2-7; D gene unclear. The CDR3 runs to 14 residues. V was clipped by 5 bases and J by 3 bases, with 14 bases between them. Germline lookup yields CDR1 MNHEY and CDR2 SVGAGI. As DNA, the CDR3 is TGTGCCAGCAGTCCCTCCCTCATAAGCTACGAGCAGTACTTC. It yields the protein CASSPSLISYEQYF.

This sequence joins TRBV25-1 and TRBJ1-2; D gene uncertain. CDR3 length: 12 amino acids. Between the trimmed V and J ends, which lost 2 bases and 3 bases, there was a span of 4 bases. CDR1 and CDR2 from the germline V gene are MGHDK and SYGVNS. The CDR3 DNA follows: TGTGCCAGCAGTGAACAGCACTATGGCTACACCTTC. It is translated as CASSEQHYGYTF.

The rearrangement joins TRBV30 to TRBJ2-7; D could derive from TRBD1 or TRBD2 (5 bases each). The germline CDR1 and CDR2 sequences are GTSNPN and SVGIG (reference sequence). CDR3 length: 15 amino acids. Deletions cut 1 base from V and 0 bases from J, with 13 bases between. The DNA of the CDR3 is TGTGCCTGGAGTGGGGGGTCCCAACCCTCCTACGAGCAGTACTTC. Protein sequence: CAWSGGSQPSYEQYF.

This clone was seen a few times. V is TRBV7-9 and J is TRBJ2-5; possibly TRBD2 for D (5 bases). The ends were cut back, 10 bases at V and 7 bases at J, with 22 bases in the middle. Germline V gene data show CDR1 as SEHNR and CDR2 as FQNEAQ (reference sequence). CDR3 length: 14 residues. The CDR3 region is CATEGLSDSGTQYF. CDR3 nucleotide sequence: TGTGCCACCGAGGGCCTCAGCGATTCGGGGACCCAGTACTTC.

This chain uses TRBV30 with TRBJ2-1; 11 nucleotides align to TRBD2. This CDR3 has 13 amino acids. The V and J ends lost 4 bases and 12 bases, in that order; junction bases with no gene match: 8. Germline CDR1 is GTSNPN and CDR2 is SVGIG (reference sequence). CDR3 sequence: CAWNIAGGRGQFF. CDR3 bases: TGTGCCTGGAACATAGCGGGGGGGCGAGGGCAGTTCTTC.

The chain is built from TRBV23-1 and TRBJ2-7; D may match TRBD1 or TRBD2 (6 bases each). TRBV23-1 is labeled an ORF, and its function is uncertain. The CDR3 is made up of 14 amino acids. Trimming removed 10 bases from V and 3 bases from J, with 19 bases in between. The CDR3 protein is CATRGVSGVYEQYF. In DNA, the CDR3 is TGCGCCACAAGGGGGGTCAGTGGTGTCTACGAGCAGTACTTC.

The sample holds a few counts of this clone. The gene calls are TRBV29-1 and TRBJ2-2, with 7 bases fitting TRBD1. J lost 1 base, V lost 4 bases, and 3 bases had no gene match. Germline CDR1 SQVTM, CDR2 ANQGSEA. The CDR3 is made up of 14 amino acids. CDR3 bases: TGCAGCGTTGTCACAGGGGTGAACACCGGGGAGCTGTTTTTT. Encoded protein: CSVVTGVNTGELFF.

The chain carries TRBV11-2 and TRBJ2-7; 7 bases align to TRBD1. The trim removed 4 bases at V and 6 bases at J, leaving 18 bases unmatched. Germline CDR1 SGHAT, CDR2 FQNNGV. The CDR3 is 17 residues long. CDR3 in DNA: TGTGCCAGCAGCTCTAGATCAGCGAGACAGGGCCTCTCCGAGCAGTACTTC. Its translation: CASSSRSARQGLSEQYF.

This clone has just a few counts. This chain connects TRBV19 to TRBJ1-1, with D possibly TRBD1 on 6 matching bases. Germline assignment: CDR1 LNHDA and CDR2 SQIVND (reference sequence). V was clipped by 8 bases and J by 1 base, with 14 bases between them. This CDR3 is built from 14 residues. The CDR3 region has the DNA TGTGCCAGTGCTAGGACAGAAAGGAACACTGAAGCTTTCTTT. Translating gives CASARTERNTEAFF. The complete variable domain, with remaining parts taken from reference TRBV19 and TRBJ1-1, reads DGGITQSPKYLFRKEGQNVTLSCEQNLNHDAMYWYRQDPGQGLRLIYYSQIVNDFQKGDIAEGYSVSREKKESFPLTVTSAQKNPTAFYLCASARTERNTEAFFGQGTRLTVV.

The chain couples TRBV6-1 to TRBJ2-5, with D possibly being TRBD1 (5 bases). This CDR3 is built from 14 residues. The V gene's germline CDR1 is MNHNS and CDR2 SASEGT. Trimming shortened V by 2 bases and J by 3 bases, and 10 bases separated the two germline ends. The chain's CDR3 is CASSEIGHEETQYF. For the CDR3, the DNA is TGTGCCAGCAGTGAAATAGGACACGAAGAGACCCAGTACTTC.

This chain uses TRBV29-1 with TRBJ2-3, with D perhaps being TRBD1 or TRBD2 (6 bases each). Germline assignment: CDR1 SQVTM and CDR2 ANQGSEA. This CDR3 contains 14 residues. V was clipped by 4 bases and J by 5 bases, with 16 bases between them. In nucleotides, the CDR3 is TGCAGCGTTGCAGTAACAGGGCGGGAAGATACGCAGTATTTT. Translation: CSVAVTGREDTQYF.

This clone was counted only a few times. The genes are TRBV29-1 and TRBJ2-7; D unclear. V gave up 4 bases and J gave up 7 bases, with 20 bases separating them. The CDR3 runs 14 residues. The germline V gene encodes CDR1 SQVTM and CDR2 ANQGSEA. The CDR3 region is CSVGKVGSVGEQYF. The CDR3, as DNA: TGCAGCGTTGGGAAGGTGGGCAGCGTTGGGGAGCAGTACTTC.

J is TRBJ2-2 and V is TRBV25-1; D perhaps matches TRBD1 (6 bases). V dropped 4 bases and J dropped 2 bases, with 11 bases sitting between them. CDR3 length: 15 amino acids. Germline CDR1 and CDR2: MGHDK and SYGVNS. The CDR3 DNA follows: TGTGCCAGCAGTGCCAGGACAGCCAACACCGGGGAGCTGTTTTTT. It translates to CASSARTANTGELFF.

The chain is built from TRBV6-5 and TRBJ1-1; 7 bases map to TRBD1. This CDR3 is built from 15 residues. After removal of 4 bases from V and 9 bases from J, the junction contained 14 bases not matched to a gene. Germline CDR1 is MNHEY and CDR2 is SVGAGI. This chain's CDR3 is CASSSTGDRGQKAFF. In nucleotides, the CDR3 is TGTGCCAGCAGTTCCACAGGGGATCGGGGTCAGAAAGCTTTCTTT.

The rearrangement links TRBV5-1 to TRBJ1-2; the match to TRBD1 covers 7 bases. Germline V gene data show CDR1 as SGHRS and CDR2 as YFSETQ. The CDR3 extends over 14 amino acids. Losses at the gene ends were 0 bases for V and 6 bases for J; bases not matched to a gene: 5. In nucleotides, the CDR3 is TGCGCCAGCAGCTTGGATAGGGGGCGTCATGGCTACACCTTC. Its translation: CASSLDRGRHGYTF.